This entry lists 16 T cell receptor beta chains sequenced from one sample in a study of cytomegalovirus exposure and HLA in healthy donors. Primers for the PCR totalled 60 Vbeta and 13 Jbeta. TCRdb's table, derived via immunoSEQ multiplex PCR, lists solely in-frame clones and lacks some. The sample holds around 99,000 clones, approximately 79% seen once. The specimen sequenced was PBMCs. The receptor set was obtained from a man aged 18-30 years in good health and CMV-seronegative.

The rearrangement links TRBV28 to TRBJ1-1, with D unresolved. Trimming pared 8 bases from V and 11 bases from J, leaving 6 bases between. Per the germline V gene, CDR1 is MDHEN and CDR2 is SYDVKM. The CDR3 extends over 8 amino acids. This CDR3 is CASGGAFF. CDR3 sequence (DNA): TGTGCCAGCGGAGGGGCTTTCTTT.

This clone was seen a single time. The chain joins TRBV7-2 to TRBJ2-7; 7 bases align to TRBD1. The germline gives CDR1 SGHTA, CDR2 FQGNSA. V lost 7 bases and J lost 0; bases outside the gene matches: 6. The CDR3 is 14 amino acids. CDR3 nucleotide sequence: TGTGCCAGCAAGCCCCGACAGGGCTCCTACGAGCAGTACTTC. Translated: CASKPRQGSYEQYF.

In its sample, this clone was seen once. This chain links TRBV25-1 with TRBJ1-6; a weak D match, TRBD1 (5 bases). V lost 1 base to trimming and J lost 7 bases, with 11 bases between them. Germline CDR1 reads MGHDK; CDR2 reads SYGVNS. The CDR3 length is 15 residues. For the CDR3, the DNA is TGTGCCAGCAGTGAATCGGGGAGGGGAAATTCACCCCTCCACTTT. Encoded protein: CASSESGRGNSPLHF.

The J gene is TRBJ2-7, the V gene TRBV5-1, with a weak D call TRBD1 (5 bases). Per the germline V gene, CDR1 is SGHRS and CDR2 is YFSETQ. The CDR3 contains 13 residues. The V end lost 4 bases, the J end lost 6 bases, and 14 bases lay between the germline ends. The CDR3 here is CASSLNAGLEQYF. Written as DNA, the CDR3 is TGCGCCAGCAGCCTAAATGCAGGGCTCGAGCAGTACTTC.

The rearrangement joins TRBV7-3 to TRBJ2-3, with TRBD2 identical over 7 bases. This CDR3 region has 12 residues. The germline CDR1 and CDR2 sequences are SGHTA and FQGTGA. J was trimmed by 11 bases and V by 5 bases; bases with no gene match: 7. The CDR3 sequence: CASSHSRGEQYF. The DNA of the CDR3 is TGTGCCAGCAGCCACTCCCGGGGGGAGCAGTATTTT.

This rearrangement joins TRBV7-6 to TRBJ1-6; 9 bases fit TRBD1. V shed 4 bases and J 5 bases; nucleotides not matched to a gene: 6. The CDR3 contains 16 residues. The germline CDR1 and CDR2 sequences are SGHVS and FNYEAQ. The CDR3 loop is CASSSPTGGDNSPLHF. CDR3 nucleotide sequence: TGTGCCAGCAGCTCACCGACAGGGGGGGATAATTCACCCCTCCACTTT.

The genes are TRBV9 and TRBJ1-1, with TRBD1 matching over 7 bases. Per germline, CDR1 SGDLS and CDR2 YYNGEE. This CDR3 contains 13 residues. V lost 3 bases to trimming and J lost 4 bases; unmatched junction nucleotides: 3. The CDR3: CASSANRGTEAFF. The CDR3 DNA follows: TGTGCCAGCAGCGCAAACAGGGGCACTGAAGCTTTCTTT.

The genes are TRBV2 and TRBJ1-2; D unclear. V lost 6 bases to trimming and J lost 4 bases, with 15 bases between them. The CDR3 length is 14 residues. The germline V gene encodes CDR1 SNHLY and CDR2 FYNNEI. In DNA, the CDR3 is TGTGCCAGCAGGGGGATCGGGATTTTCTATGGCTACACCTTC. This encodes CASRGIGIFYGYTF.

This clone was observed once. V is TRBV9 and J is TRBJ2-7, with 14 bases that match TRBD2. The CDR3 is 15 residues long. J gave up 3 bases and V 4 bases, and 3 bases lay outside the gene matches. The V gene's germline CDR1 is SGDLS and CDR2 YYNGEE. The CDR3 DNA reads TGTGCCAGCAGCCTCGGGACTAGCGGGGGCTACGAGCAGTACTTC. It is translated as CASSLGTSGGYEQYF.

The gene calls are TRBV5-4 and TRBJ2-7, with D uncertain. Germline V gene lookup returns CDR1 SGHNT and CDR2 YYREEE (reference sequence). Trimming removed 0 bases at V and 0 bases at J, with 13 bases between. This CDR3 has 16 residues. CDR3 region: CASSLGGGSSSYEQYF. For the CDR3, the DNA is TGTGCCAGCAGCTTGGGAGGTGGAAGTAGCTCCTACGAGCAGTACTTC.

V is TRBV4-3 and J is TRBJ2-1, with D possibly being TRBD1 (6 bases). V lost 4 bases, J lost 2 bases, and 12 bases lay in between. Germline CDR1 LGHNA, CDR2 YSLEER. CDR3 length: 15 residues. CDR3 coding DNA: TGCGCCAGCAGCCCTACCGGGACAACCTACAATGAGCAGTTCTTC. Its protein product is CASSPTGTTYNEQFF.

The chain couples TRBV7-3 to TRBJ1-1; D remains unclear. This CDR3 comprises 16 residues. Trimming took off 5 bases at V and 4 bases at J, with 20 bases between the two ends. Germline CDR1 and CDR2: SGHTA and FQGTGA. The CDR3 sequence is CASSLSPALTGTEAFF. The CDR3 DNA reads as TGTGCCAGCAGCCTAAGTCCCGCTTTAACGGGCACTGAAGCTTTCTTT.

The chain combines TRBV5-1 with TRBJ2-1; 12 bases line up with TRBD1. CDR1 is SGHRS and CDR2 is YFSETQ in the germline V gene. Trimming at V came to 0 bases and at J to 8 bases, leaving 6 bases not matched to a gene. The CDR3 loop spans 16 amino acids. The CDR3 DNA is TGCGCCAGCAGCTTGGGGGACAGGGGGCGAGTTCATGAGCAGTTCTTC. Translating gives CASSLGDRGRVHEQFF.

The rearrangement uses TRBV6-1 and TRBJ2-7, with D possibly TRBD1 on 6 matching bases. Germline CDR1 and CDR2: MNHNS and SASEGT. The CDR3 is 13 amino acids. V was pared by 5 bases and J by 6 bases, with 14 bases between. CDR3 residues: CASSTNRAAEQYF. In DNA form, the CDR3 reads TGTGCCAGCAGTACCAACAGGGCCGCCGAGCAGTACTTC.

The V call is TRBV7-9, the J call TRBJ2-1; 11 nucleotides align to TRBD1. This CDR3 is built from 15 residues. Germline V gene sequence: CDR1 SEHNR, CDR2 FQNEAQ (reference sequence). V was clipped by 5 bases and J by 4 bases; unmatched bases: 4. The CDR3 loop is CASSPGTGGYNEQFF. CDR3 in DNA: TGTGCCAGCAGCCCCGGGACAGGGGGTTACAATGAGCAGTTCTTC.

The chain carries TRBV4-2 and TRBJ2-3; 13 nucleotides match TRBD2. This CDR3 has 16 amino acids. Per germline, CDR1 LGHNA and CDR2 YNFKEQ. The V segment lost 4 bases and the J segment 2 bases; nucleotides outside the gene matches: 3. CDR3 DNA: TGTGCCAGCAGCCCGGGGACTAGCGGGGACACAGATACGCAGTATTTT. Amino acid sequence: CASSPGTSGDTDTQYF.